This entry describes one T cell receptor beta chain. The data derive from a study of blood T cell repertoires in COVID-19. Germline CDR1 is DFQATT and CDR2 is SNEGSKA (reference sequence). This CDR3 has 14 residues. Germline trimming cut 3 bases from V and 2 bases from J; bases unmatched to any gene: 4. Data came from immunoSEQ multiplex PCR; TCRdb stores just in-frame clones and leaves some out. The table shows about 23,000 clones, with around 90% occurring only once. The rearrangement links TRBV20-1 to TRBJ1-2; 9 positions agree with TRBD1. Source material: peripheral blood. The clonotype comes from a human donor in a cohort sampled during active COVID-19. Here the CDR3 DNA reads TGCAGTGCTAGTCCGGGACAGGGCAACTATGGCTACACCTTC. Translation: CSASPGQGNYGYTF.